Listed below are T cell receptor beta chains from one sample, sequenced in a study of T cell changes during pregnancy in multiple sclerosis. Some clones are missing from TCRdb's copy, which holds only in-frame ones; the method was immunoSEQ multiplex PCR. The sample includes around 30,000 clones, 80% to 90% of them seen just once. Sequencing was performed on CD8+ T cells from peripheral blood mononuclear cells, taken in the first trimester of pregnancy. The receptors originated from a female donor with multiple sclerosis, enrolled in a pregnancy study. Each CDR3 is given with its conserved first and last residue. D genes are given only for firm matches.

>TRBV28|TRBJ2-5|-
CASSSLSDSQETQYF
TGTGCCAGCAGTTCTCTCAGCGACAGCCAAGAGACCCAGTACTTC
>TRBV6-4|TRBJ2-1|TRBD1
CASSDGTGGNEQFF
TGTGCCAGCAGTGACGGGACAGGGGGCAATGAGCAGTTCTTC
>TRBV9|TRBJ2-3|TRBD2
CASSVEREPDTQYF
TGTGCCAGCAGCGTAGAGCGGGAGCCAGATACGCAGTATTTT
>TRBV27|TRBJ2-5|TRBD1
CASSFLPGGSETQYF
TGTGCCAGCAGTTTTCTTCCAGGGGGCTCGGAGACCCAGTACTTC
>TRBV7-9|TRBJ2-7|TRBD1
CASSVNQGAGYEQYF
TGTGCCAGCAGCGTGAACCAGGGGGCAGGCTACGAGCAGTACTTC
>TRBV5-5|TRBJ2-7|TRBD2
CASSLGGLAGIYEQYF
TGTGCCAGCAGCTTGGGGGGACTAGCGGGTATCTACGAGCAGTACTTC
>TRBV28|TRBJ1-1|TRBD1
CASSLDRDEAFF
TGTGCCAGCAGCCTAGACAGGGATGAAGCTTTCTTT
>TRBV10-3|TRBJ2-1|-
CAIWPEGAANEQFF
TGTGCCATCTGGCCGGAGGGGGCGGCCAATGAGCAGTTCTTC
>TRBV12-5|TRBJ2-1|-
CASGLVLSAGAGNEQFF
TGTGCTAGTGGTTTGGTCCTCTCGGCGGGGGCCGGCAATGAGCAGTTCTTC
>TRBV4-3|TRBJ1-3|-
CASSRATGSGGNTIYF
TGCGCCAGCAGCCGAGCCACAGGGTCAGGTGGAAACACCATATATTTT
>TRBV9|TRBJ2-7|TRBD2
CASSVGWEGLYEQYF
TGTGCCAGCAGCGTAGGGTGGGAGGGCCTGTACGAGCAGTACTTC
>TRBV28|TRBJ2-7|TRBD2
CASSLDLLTSGYEQYF
TGTGCCAGCAGTTTGGATCTGTTGACTAGCGGCTACGAGCAGTACTTC
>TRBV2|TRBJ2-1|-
CASSETRGGEQFF
TGTGCCAGCAGTGAAACGAGAGGAGGTGAGCAGTTCTTC
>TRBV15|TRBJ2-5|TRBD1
CATSTGDSGETQYF
TGTGCCACCAGCACAGGGGACAGCGGAGAGACCCAGTACTTC
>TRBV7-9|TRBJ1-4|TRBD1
CASSPRQGAEKLFF
TGTGCCAGCAGCCCGCGACAGGGGGCGGAAAAACTGTTTTTT
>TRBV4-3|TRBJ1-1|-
CASSQGGIGINTEAFF
TGCGCCAGCAGCCAAGGCGGTATAGGAATAAACACTGAAGCTTTCTTT
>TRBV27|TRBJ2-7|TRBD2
CATGLAPYEQYF
TGTGCCACAGGACTAGCCCCATACGAGCAGTACTTC
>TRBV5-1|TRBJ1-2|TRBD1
CASSFTGTGNGYTF
TGCGCCAGCAGCTTCACCGGGACAGGGAATGGCTACACCTTC
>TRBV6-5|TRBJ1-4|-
CASSYGGGELFF
TGTGCCAGCAGTTACGGCGGGGGAGAACTGTTTTTT